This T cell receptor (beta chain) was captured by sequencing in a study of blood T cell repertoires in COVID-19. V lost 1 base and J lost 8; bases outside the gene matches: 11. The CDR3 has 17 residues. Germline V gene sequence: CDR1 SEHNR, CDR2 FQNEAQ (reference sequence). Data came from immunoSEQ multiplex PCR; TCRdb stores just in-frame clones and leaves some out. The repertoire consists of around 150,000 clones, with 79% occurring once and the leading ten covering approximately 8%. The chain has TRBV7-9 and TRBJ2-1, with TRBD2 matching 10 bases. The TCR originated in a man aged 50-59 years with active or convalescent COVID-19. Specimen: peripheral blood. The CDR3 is CASSLVLSGGKWDEQFF. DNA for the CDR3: TGTGCCAGCAGCTTAGTACTTAGCGGGGGGAAGTGGGATGAGCAGTTCTTC.